The rows below give T cell receptor beta chains drawn from one sample of a study of blood T cell repertoires in COVID-19. Only in-frame clones appear in the TCRdb table, and some are missing; sequencing was by immunoSEQ multiplex PCR. The sample lists fewer than 500,000 clones, around 90% occurring once. The sequenced material came from PBMCs or T cells enriched from blood (not recorded which). These receptors were taken from a woman in her late teens or twenties with acute COVID-19. The CDR3 runs from the conserved cysteine through the conserved F or W. The D gene is left open where the match is weak. Rows may omit the clone size; those that give it use once, few, many or a size class.

V gene	J gene	D gene	clone size	CDR3 protein	CDR3 DNA
TRBV6-2/TRBV6-3	TRBJ2-7	TRBD1	.	CASSRQGFNEQYF	TGTGCCAGCAGTAGACAGGGGTTCAACGAGCAGTACTTC
TRBV19	TRBJ1-1	.	.	CASRWAGAAEAFF	TGTGCCAGTAGGTGGGCGGGGGCAGCTGAAGCTTTCTTT
TRBV30	TRBJ1-5	TRBD1	.	CAWSPGQGRQPQHF	TGTGCCTGGAGTCCAGGACAGGGGCGACAGCCCCAGCATTTT
TRBV5-1	TRBJ2-1	.	.	CASSFPSSYNEQFF	TGCGCCAGCAGCTTTCCGAGCTCCTACAATGAGCAGTTCTTC
TRBV7-7	TRBJ2-5	TRBD2	once	CASSLEDSGSGVQYF	TGTGCCAGCAGCTTAGAGGATAGCGGGAGTGGGGTCCAGTACTTC
TRBV5-4	TRBJ2-7	TRBD1	.	CASSRRGQGAPYEQYF	TGTGCCAGCAGCCGCCGTGGACAGGGGGCCCCCTACGAGCAGTACTTC
TRBV9	TRBJ1-4	.	.	CASSPGGVGEKLFF	TGTGCCAGCAGCCCCGGAGGGGTCGGGGAAAAACTGTTTTTT
TRBV9	TRBJ1-1	.	few	CASSPGQGHMMTEAFF	TGTGCCAGCAGCCCCGGCCAGGGGCATATGATGACTGAAGCTTTCTTT
TRBV2	TRBJ2-6	TRBD1	.	CASKQPGQGVFGANVLTF	TGTGCCAGCAAGCAACCGGGACAGGGTGTGTTTGGGGCCAACGTCCTGACTTTC
TRBV6-5	TRBJ2-7	.	.	CASSRPGTYEQYF	TGTGCCAGCAGCCGACCGGGGACCTACGAGCAGTACTTC
TRBV2	TRBJ2-7	TRBD2	.	CASRISGNTYEQYF	TGTGCCAGCAGGATTAGCGGGAACACCTACGAGCAGTACTTC
TRBV29-1	TRBJ2-2	TRBD2	once	CSVARKAGGNTGELFF	TGCAGCGTCGCACGAAAAGCGGGAGGGAACACCGGGGAGCTGTTTTTT
TRBV19	TRBJ2-3	TRBD2	.	CASSGTTLDGDTQYF	TGTGCCAGTAGTGGGACTACCCTAGACGGAGATACGCAGTATTTT
TRBV20-1	TRBJ2-7	.	few	CSATLGYEQYF	TGCAGTGCCACCCTAGGCTACGAGCAGTACTTC
TRBV7-2	TRBJ1-5	.	.	CASSLSGVLNQPQHF	TGTGCCAGCAGCTTATCAGGGGTCCTTAATCAGCCCCAGCATTTT
TRBV11-2	TRBJ1-1	TRBD1	.	CASSSTGKENTEAFF	TGTGCCAGCAGCTCGACAGGGAAGGAGAACACTGAAGCTTTCTTT
TRBV5-6	TRBJ1-2	TRBD1	.	CASSPWDSGYGYTF	TGTGCCAGCAGCCCCTGGGACAGTGGGTATGGCTACACCTTC
TRBV7-9	TRBJ1-2	TRBD1	.	CASSLTGEQGYTF	TGTGCCAGCAGCCTAACAGGGGAGCAAGGCTACACCTTC
TRBV19	TRBJ1-2	.	.	CASTNREGYTF	TGTGCCAGTACCAACAGGGAAGGCTACACCTTC
TRBV29-1	TRBJ1-3	TRBD1	.	CSGQGSGNTIYF	TGCAGCGGACAGGGTTCTGGAAACACCATATATTTT
TRBV6-4	TRBJ1-4	.	.	CASSDRTPLGEKLFF	TGTGCCAGCAGTGATAGGACTCCCTTAGGGGAAAAACTGTTTTTT
TRBV28	TRBJ1-2	.	.	CASSPRDTREYTF	TGTGCCAGCAGTCCACGGGACACCAGGGAGTATACCTTC
TRBV9	TRBJ1-1	.	.	CASSVVANTEAFF	TGTGCCAGCAGCGTAGTGGCAAACACTGAAGCTTTCTTT
TRBV5-4	TRBJ1-1	TRBD1	.	CASSPNWDRGFSNTEAFF	TGTGCCAGCAGCCCAAATTGGGACAGGGGATTTTCGAACACTGAAGCTTTCTTT
TRBV4-2	TRBJ2-3	TRBD2	.	CASSQASGGADTQYF	TGTGCCAGCAGCCAAGCTAGCGGGGGGGCAGATACGCAGTATTTT
TRBV30	TRBJ1-6	TRBD1	.	CAWKGQGSYNSPLHF	TGTGCCTGGAAAGGACAGGGAAGCTATAATTCACCCCTCCACTTT
TRBV28	TRBJ1-5	.	.	CASSLIYSNQPQHF	TGTGCCAGCAGTTTAATTTATAGCAATCAGCCCCAGCATTTT
TRBV7-9	TRBJ2-3	TRBD2	.	CASSFGLAGADTQYF	TGTGCCAGCAGCTTTGGTCTAGCGGGAGCGGATACGCAGTATTTT
TRBV28	TRBJ2-1	TRBD2	.	CASSSLTGGSYNEQFF	TGTGCCAGCAGTTCCTTGACGGGAGGGTCCTACAATGAGCAGTTCTTC
TRBV11-3	TRBJ2-2	TRBD2	.	CASSLGAGAGELFF	TGTGCCAGCAGCTTAGGAGCGGGGGCCGGGGAGCTGTTTTTT
TRBV9	TRBJ2-3	TRBD2	.	CASSVGTSGITDTQYF	TGTGCCAGCAGCGTCGGGACTAGCGGGATCACAGATACGCAGTATTTT
TRBV10-3	TRBJ1-2	.	.	CAISEGGGFGYTF	TGTGCCATCAGTGAGGGTGGCGGGTTTGGCTACACCTTC
TRBV14	TRBJ1-1	TRBD1	.	CASSTSRQGTEAFF	TGTGCCAGCAGCACCTCCCGACAGGGAACTGAAGCTTTCTTT
TRBV13	TRBJ2-1	.	.	CASSLDRTYNEQFF	TGTGCCAGCAGCCTCGACAGGACCTACAATGAGCAGTTCTTC
TRBV20-1	TRBJ1-1	.	.	CSASTVREAFF	TGCAGTGCTAGCACAGTAAGAGAAGCTTTCTTT
TRBV24-1	TRBJ2-7	.	.	CATSDFWGDEQYF	TGTGCCACCAGTGATTTTTGGGGGGACGAGCAGTACTTC
TRBV30	TRBJ1-6	TRBD1	.	CAWRPPGTGASPLHF	TGTGCCTGGAGACCCCCCGGGACAGGGGCATCACCCCTCCACTTT
TRBV5-1	TRBJ1-6	.	.	CASSLAQGFDSPLHF	TGCGCCAGCAGCTTAGCACAGGGATTTGATTCACCCCTCCACTTT
TRBV7-6	TRBJ2-1	TRBD2	.	CASSLGGSGRQLSDEQFF	TGTGCCAGCAGCTTAGGTGGTAGCGGGAGGCAACTCTCAGATGAGCAGTTCTTC
TRBV12-3/TRBV12-4	TRBJ1-2	.	once	CASSKDSNYGYTF	TGTGCCAGCAGCAAGGACAGTAACTATGGCTACACCTTC
TRBV18	TRBJ2-7	.	few	CASSPFVNSRTQSSYEQYF	TGTGCCAGCTCACCGTTCGTTAATTCCCGGACTCAAAGCTCCTACGAGCAGTACTTC
TRBV9	TRBJ2-2	TRBD2	once	CASSVAYSGGANTGELFF	TGTGCCAGCAGCGTAGCCTATAGCGGGGGGGCAAACACCGGGGAGCTGTTTTTT
TRBV6-5	TRBJ1-2	TRBD1	.	CASRSPTGDGYTF	TGTGCCAGCAGGTCCCCGACAGGGGATGGCTACACCTTC
TRBV9	TRBJ2-7	TRBD2	.	CASNIAGVKYEQYF	TGTGCCAGCAATATAGCGGGAGTAAAATACGAGCAGTACTTC
TRBV3-1/TRBV3-2	TRBJ2-7	TRBD1	.	CASSLGQRDYEQYF	TGTGCCAGCAGCTTGGGACAGAGAGACTACGAGCAGTACTTC